These T cell receptor beta chains were read from a single sample in a study of human T cells and chemical hapten exposure. One entry per CDR3 protein results from TCRdb running MiXCR on the RACE reads. The sample records 180,000 or so distinct CDR3 sequences, 14% being singletons. Sequenced material: whole blood, taken in connection with sensitization to the hapten diphenylcyclopropenone (DPC). These receptor sequences come from a woman aged 25 to 39 with alopecia areata. Some clones in this sample may be carry-over from other donors' samples. Both conserved end residues are part of each CDR3. The D gene is left open where the match is weak.

TRBV30	TRBJ2-5	19	TRBD2	CAWSEWTGRLAGHQETQYF
TRBV12-3/TRBV12-4	TRBJ1-5	13	.	CASSYGGSQPQHF
TRBV12-3/TRBV12-4	TRBJ1-6	12	.	CASTRAGSPLHF
TRBV5-8	TRBJ2-1	16	.	CASSLDRTSSYNEQFF
TRBV7-8	TRBJ2-4	15	TRBD1	CASSLAWGQGDIQYF
TRBV28	TRBJ2-5	13	.	CASSRGGKETQYF
TRBV4-3	TRBJ1-5	14	.	CASSQDAGDQPQHF
TRBV18	TRBJ2-5	13	TRBD1	CASSPTGEETQYF
TRBV6-5	TRBJ1-2	15	.	CASSYSPGFNYGYTF
TRBV7-9	TRBJ2-3	12	TRBD2	CASSWGGDTQYF
TRBV18	TRBJ2-5	13	.	CASSRDLQETQYF
TRBV7-8	TRBJ1-5	17	.	CASSLELGGYSNQPQHF
TRBV25-1	TRBJ2-5	15	.	CASSESPSRRETQYF
TRBV19	TRBJ2-2	14	.	CATRDPGGTGELFF
TRBV11-2	TRBJ2-7	16	TRBD1	CASSFQRDRGLSEQYF
TRBV30	TRBJ2-1	14	.	CAWSGTFYRGEQFF
TRBV7-3	TRBJ2-2	14	TRBD1	CASSTGGGTGELFF
TRBV30	TRBJ2-2	14	TRBD1	CAWNKDRGSGELFF
TRBV7-6	TRBJ2-3	16	TRBD2	CASSLGTSGSSDTQYF
TRBV6-1	TRBJ2-3	14	TRBD1	CASSHRGLADTQYF
TRBV25-1	TRBJ2-5	14	TRBD2	CASSLAGVGETQYF
TRBV28	TRBJ2-7	15	.	CASSSQEDGHYEQYF
TRBV29-1	TRBJ2-3	15	.	CSVAVGAHLTDTQYF
TRBV7-9	TRBJ2-3	14	.	CASSQGSSTDTQYF
TRBV3-1	TRBJ1-6	16	TRBD1	CASSHSDRVARSPLHF
TRBV19	TRBJ1-5	12	.	CASSREYQPQHF
TRBV4-2	TRBJ2-4	16	.	CASSQDRKASLNIQYF
TRBV20-1	TRBJ2-7	13	TRBD1	CSARTGSSYEQYF
TRBV28	TRBJ2-3	15	.	CASRSTAPSTDTQYF
TRBV6-2/TRBV6-3	TRBJ2-7	15	.	CASSYSDSASYEQYF
TRBV9	TRBJ2-1	16	.	CASSDRQLPSYNEQFF
TRBV29-1	TRBJ1-5	13	.	CSAELGPNQPQHF
TRBV7-9	TRBJ1-2	13	TRBD1	CASSRTGDYGYTF
TRBV28	TRBJ1-1	14	.	CASTRGRMNTEAFF
TRBV7-6	TRBJ2-1	16	.	CASSPPSVHSYNEQFF
TRBV30	TRBJ2-3	15	.	CAWSATSLRTDTQYF
TRBV29-1	TRBJ1-1	14	TRBD1	CSVEGTGGNTEAFF
TRBV4-3	TRBJ2-1	16	TRBD2	CASSQDWLAGVNEQFF
TRBV12-3/TRBV12-4	TRBJ2-7	14	.	CASSPGRRPYEQYF
TRBV2	TRBJ2-2	14	.	CASRFLGRGGELFF
TRBV6-2/TRBV6-3	TRBJ2-3	17	.	CASSYPPGRVRTDTQYF
TRBV28	TRBJ2-7	14	TRBD1	CASTAGTATYEQYF
TRBV4-1	TRBJ2-1	16	.	CASSQVDLLSYNEQFF
TRBV5-5	TRBJ1-1	14	.	CASSLPQLNTEAFF
TRBV12-3/TRBV12-4	TRBJ1-5	14	TRBD1	CASSGTGNHQPQHF